The clone carrying this T cell receptor beta chain was counted ten times or more. Its target is unknown. V gave up 0 bases and J gave up 1 base, with 4 bases separating them. The germline V gene has CDR1 SGHKS and CDR2 YYEKEE (reference sequence). There are 13 residues in the CDR3. This sample stems from a study of identical twins. Study-wide results and caveats: Weaker excess sharing between twins was seen in beta out-of-frame sequences. Modelling approaches yielded underestimates of out-of-frame TCR alpha sharing between monozygotic twins.

TCRdb ran MiXCR on the 5' RACE reads and lists one entry per CDR3 protein. The data hold more than 600,000 distinct CDR3 sequences, with 18% observed a single time. These data are also associated with another study on T cells expressing NK-cell markers. Per that study: There were seven HCMV-seropositive donors and one seronegative donor among the eight sequenced. No clear determination of HCMV specificity was made for expanded NKG2C+ T cell clones.

Sequenced input: PBMCs. The chain has TRBV5-5 and TRBJ1-1; D remains unclear. This clonotype was sampled from a woman under 30 in good health. The CDR3 protein is CASSLAPNTEAFF. CDR3 coding DNA: TGTGCCAGCAGCTTGGCCCCGAACACTGAAGCTTTCTTT.